Sequencing of this T cell receptor beta chain was carried out in a study of blood T cell repertoires in COVID-19 (dated by TCRdb to 2018 to 2021). About the full investigation: Samples from collaborators originated in the United States, Italy and Spain and spanned both the acute and convalescent phases of COVID-19. The repertoires were made available in a free public database intended to serve as a resource for research on the immune response to SARS-CoV-2. Samples were obtained from the ongoing ImmuneRACE study (first 160 participants) and from about 1,300 subjects provided by 6 global collaborators. The dataset comprised deeply sampled blood TCRbeta repertoires from subjects exposed to, actively infected with, or recovered from COVID-19. Where available, HLA class I and class II types were taken from metadata supplied by the sample provider and were not determined by assay-based typing. Sample metadata almost always included a de-identified subject ID, COVID-19 status, age in years and sex. The prospective study material was composed of cDNA or gDNA derived from T cells, B-cell-depleted T cells, or PBMCs.

The immunoSEQ Assay, a bias-controlled multiplex PCR, was used to amplify TCRbeta CDR3 regions from genomic DNA. The original methods were these. Within the assay, amplification of reference gene primers was used to estimate how many nucleated cells each sample contained. Sequence reads were collapsed and filtered to measure the absolute abundance of every unique TCRbeta CDR3 rearrangement. For each sample, productive Simpson clonality was calculated by taking the square root of Simpson's diversity index across productive rearrangements. The source is immuneACCESS, and TCRdb retained only in-frame sequences with V and J called. Part of the clones is not carried over; for the studies checked, unresolved V genes explain less than half of this, and the remainder is unexplained. D and trimming come from the DNA, and the V and J calls and clone size come from that table. The sample yields a few hundred thousand clones; roughly nine tenths were counted once. Clones ranked in the top ten supply 7% to 10% of the sample.

V is cut back by 6 bases and J by 3 bases, with 2 bases in the junction unmatched. From the cysteine through the phenylalanine, the CDR3 covers 14 amino acids. Kept here is only the CDR3 DNA, which spans 42 bases and is read in frame from base 1. Looking up the germline V gene yields CDR1 MDHEN and CDR2 SYDVKM. With regard to this clone: This receptor's antigen is unknown. Base qualities are not provided; no much larger clone lies one nucleotide away.

The paper's findings and limits, for the study overall: How much clinical and demographic metadata was included differed by source and by participant, and the metadata was provided uncurated.

Enrolling through a virtual design, the prospective study's participants ranged in age from roughly 18 to 89 years and lived across 24 United States geographic areas. To assign participants to cohorts, the prospective study relied on clinical history that participants themselves reported in a screening survey and a study questionnaire. Recovered participants in ImmuneRACE Cohort 3 were defined as having two consecutive negative NP/OP PCR tests, clearance from a healthcare professional, or resolution of symptoms. In the prospective study, mobile phlebotomists collected whole blood, serum and a nasopharyngeal or oropharyngeal swab from each participant. Prospective study participants could optionally give additional blood draws and questionnaires over an approximately 2-month period. Blood samples from the prospective study were shipped frozen or at room temperature prior to DNA extraction.

The sequenced material came from PBMCs or T cells enriched from blood (not recorded which). The V gene is TRBV28 and the J gene is TRBJ2-6, and 7 junctional nucleotides match TRBD1. This TCR was sampled from a woman aged 55-69 years who had recovered from COVID-19. The sequenced DNA: TGTGCCAGCAGGACAGGGCATGGGGCCAACGTCCTGACTTTC. It translates as CASRTGHGANVLTF.